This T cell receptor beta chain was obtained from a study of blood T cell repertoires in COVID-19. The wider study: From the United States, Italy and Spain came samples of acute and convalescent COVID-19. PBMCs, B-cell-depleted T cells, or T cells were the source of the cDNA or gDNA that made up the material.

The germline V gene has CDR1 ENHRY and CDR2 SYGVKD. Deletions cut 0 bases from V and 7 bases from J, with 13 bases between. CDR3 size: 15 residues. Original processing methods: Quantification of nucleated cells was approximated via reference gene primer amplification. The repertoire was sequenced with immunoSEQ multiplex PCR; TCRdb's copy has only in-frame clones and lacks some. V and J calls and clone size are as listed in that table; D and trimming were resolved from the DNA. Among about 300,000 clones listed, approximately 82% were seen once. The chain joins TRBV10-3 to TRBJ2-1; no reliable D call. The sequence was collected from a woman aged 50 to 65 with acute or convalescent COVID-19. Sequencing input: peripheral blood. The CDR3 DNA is TGTGCCATCAGTGAGTCGTCCGGGTTAGGAAATGAGCAGTTCTTC. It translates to CAISESSGLGNEQFF.